These T cell receptor beta chains were read from a single sample in a study of T-cell memory formation after mild COVID-19. TCRdb analysed the 5' RACE reads with MiXCR anew, one entry per CDR3 protein. This table holds about 68,000 distinct CDR3 sequences, over 15% found once. The sample comprised PBMCs or a T cell subset sorted from them (not recorded which). These receptors all come from an adult woman who had mild COVID-19 (a few samples of this study predate the infection). Cell type and time point are not known. Each CDR3 is given with its conserved first and last residue. A D gene is named only where the DNA matches it firmly. Some rows mark clone size as missing; the rest say once, few, many or name a class of expanded clone.

abundance: few
d_gene: TRBD2
len: 16
j_gene: TRBJ2-2
v_gene: TRBV9
CDR3nt: TGTGCCAGCAGTGTAGAGAAGATAGCGGGAGGAGAGGAGCTGTTTTTT
CDR3aa: CASSVEKIAGGEELFF

abundance: NA
d_gene: NA
len: 16
j_gene: TRBJ2-7
v_gene: TRBV9
CDR3nt: TGTGCCAGCAGCGTAGGCAATGGCGGAGGATCCTACGAGCAGTACTTC
CDR3aa: CASSVGNGGGSYEQYF

abundance: few
d_gene: TRBD1
len: 16
j_gene: TRBJ2-5
v_gene: TRBV28
CDR3nt: TGTGCCAGCAGTCTCTCTACCTGGGACAGGGGCGAAACCCAGTACTTC
CDR3aa: CASSLSTWDRGETQYF

abundance: NA
d_gene: TRBD1
len: 15
j_gene: TRBJ2-1
v_gene: TRBV12-3/TRBV12-4
CDR3nt: TGTGCCAGCACCTCGGACCCTACAGGGGACAATGAGCAGTTCTTC
CDR3aa: CASTSDPTGDNEQFF

abundance: NA
d_gene: NA
len: 17
j_gene: TRBJ2-1
v_gene: TRBV25-1
CDR3nt: TGTGCCAGCAGTTGGGGTGATAGCGTTAGTTGGGGCAATGAGCAGTTCTTC
CDR3aa: CASSWGDSVSWGNEQFF

abundance: NA
d_gene: NA
len: 13
j_gene: TRBJ1-5
v_gene: TRBV24-1
CDR3nt: TGTGCCACCAGTGAGGAAGGGAATCAGCCCCAGCATTTT
CDR3aa: CATSEEGNQPQHF

abundance: few
d_gene: TRBD2
len: 17
j_gene: TRBJ2-3
v_gene: TRBV20-1
CDR3nt: TGCAGTGCTAGAGATCGGGGGGGCGCTAACTACTTAGATACGCAGTATTTT
CDR3aa: CSARDRGGANYLDTQYF

abundance: NA
d_gene: TRBD2
len: 14
j_gene: TRBJ2-7
v_gene: TRBV7-4
CDR3nt: TGTGCCAGCAGCTTAGCGCGGGGGTACTACGAGCAGTACTTC
CDR3aa: CASSLARGYYEQYF

abundance: few
d_gene: NA
len: 9
j_gene: TRBJ2-7
v_gene: TRBV28
CDR3nt: TGTGCCACTATGAGCGAGCAGTACTTC
CDR3aa: CATMSEQYF

abundance: few
d_gene: TRBD2
len: 15
j_gene: TRBJ2-7
v_gene: TRBV11-3
CDR3nt: TGTGCCAGCAGCCGGAGCCGGGACTACGTAGGGGAGCAGTACTTC
CDR3aa: CASSRSRDYVGEQYF

abundance: few
d_gene: TRBD2
len: 14
j_gene: TRBJ2-7
v_gene: TRBV2
CDR3nt: TGTGCCAGCAGGGGGAGCGGGGAGCCCTACGAGCAGTACTTC
CDR3aa: CASRGSGEPYEQYF

abundance: NA
d_gene: NA
len: 18
j_gene: TRBJ2-1
v_gene: TRBV7-9
CDR3nt: TGTGCCAGCAGCCCCCTAACCCCATCCAGCGGGCCCAACAATGAGCAGTTCTTC
CDR3aa: CASSPLTPSSGPNNEQFF

abundance: NA
d_gene: TRBD1
len: 14
j_gene: TRBJ2-1
v_gene: TRBV27
CDR3nt: TGTGCCAGCAGTTTTGGACAGGGGGCTAATGAGCAGTTCTTC
CDR3aa: CASSFGQGANEQFF

abundance: few
d_gene: TRBD1
len: 17
j_gene: TRBJ1-1
v_gene: TRBV7-9
CDR3nt: TGTGCCAGTGGTCGGCCCGATTTAGGGGGCCCGGAAACTGAAGCTTTCTTT
CDR3aa: CASGRPDLGGPETEAFF

abundance: NA
d_gene: NA
len: 12
j_gene: TRBJ2-7
v_gene: TRBV24-1
CDR3nt: TGTGCCACCAGTGACTCTACCTACGAGCAGTACTTC
CDR3aa: CATSDSTYEQYF

abundance: NA
d_gene: NA
len: 12
j_gene: TRBJ2-1
v_gene: TRBV7-9
CDR3nt: TGTGCCAGCAGCTTATTCGCGGATGAGCAGTTCTTC
CDR3aa: CASSLFADEQFF

abundance: NA
d_gene: TRBD2
len: 15
j_gene: TRBJ2-1
v_gene: TRBV27
CDR3nt: TGTGCCAGCAGAGGCTCAAGCGGGGGGTTTAATGAGCAGTTCTTC
CDR3aa: CASRGSSGGFNEQFF

abundance: NA
d_gene: TRBD2
len: 16
j_gene: TRBJ2-7
v_gene: TRBV27
CDR3nt: TGTGCCAGCAGGGGACTAGCGGGAGGGAGCTCCTACGAGCAGTACTTC
CDR3aa: CASRGLAGGSSYEQYF

abundance: many
d_gene: NA
len: 14
j_gene: TRBJ1-2
v_gene: TRBV29-1
CDR3nt: TGCAGCGTTGAAGTTAGCGGGGCCGGCTATGGCTACACCTTC
CDR3aa: CSVEVSGAGYGYTF

abundance: NA
d_gene: NA
len: 14
j_gene: TRBJ2-1
v_gene: TRBV24-1
CDR3nt: TGTGCCACGGGGCTTCAGGAGCTGGGCAATGAGCAGTTCTTC
CDR3aa: CATGLQELGNEQFF

abundance: NA
d_gene: TRBD2
len: 15
j_gene: TRBJ2-1
v_gene: TRBV4-3
CDR3nt: TGCGCCAGCAGCCAAGAGGGGGGACTAGGCAATGAGCAGTTCTTC
CDR3aa: CASSQEGGLGNEQFF

abundance: few
d_gene: TRBD1
len: 16
j_gene: TRBJ1-5
v_gene: TRBV6-2/TRBV6-3
CDR3nt: TGTGCCAGCAGTAAACACGGGACAGGGGGTTGGCAGCCCCAGCATTTT
CDR3aa: CASSKHGTGGWQPQHF

abundance: few
d_gene: NA
len: 14
j_gene: TRBJ2-2
v_gene: TRBV9
CDR3nt: TGTGCCAGCAGCCCCAGCGGGCGGGGCGGGGAGCTGTTTTTT
CDR3aa: CASSPSGRGGELFF

abundance: NA
d_gene: TRBD1
len: 15
j_gene: TRBJ1-6
v_gene: TRBV5-1
CDR3nt: TGCGCCAGCACCCCCGGGACAGGGGCTCGGTCACCCCTCCACTTT
CDR3aa: CASTPGTGARSPLHF

abundance: NA
d_gene: NA
len: 14
j_gene: TRBJ2-5
v_gene: TRBV9
CDR3nt: TGTGCCAGCAGCGTAGAGGAGGGTAGGGAGACCCAGTACTTC
CDR3aa: CASSVEEGRETQYF

abundance: NA
d_gene: TRBD2
len: 16
j_gene: TRBJ2-6
v_gene: TRBV3-1
CDR3nt: TGTGCCAGCAGTTACGCGGGGGGCTCTGGGGCCAACGTCCTGACTTTC
CDR3aa: CASSYAGGSGANVLTF

abundance: few
d_gene: NA
len: 16
j_gene: TRBJ1-5
v_gene: TRBV7-9
CDR3nt: TGTGCCAGCAGCACTTTCGGGCAGGGCCTGAATCAGCCCCAGCATTTT
CDR3aa: CASSTFGQGLNQPQHF

abundance: few
d_gene: NA
len: 14
j_gene: TRBJ2-3
v_gene: TRBV20-1
CDR3nt: TGCAGTGCTAGACCTCAACAGGGCCCAGATACGCAGTATTTT
CDR3aa: CSARPQQGPDTQYF

abundance: NA
d_gene: NA
len: 14
j_gene: TRBJ2-2
v_gene: TRBV2
CDR3nt: TGTGCCAGCAGCCGGGACCCGAACACCGGGGAGCTGTTTTTT
CDR3aa: CASSRDPNTGELFF

abundance: NA
d_gene: NA
len: 16
j_gene: TRBJ2-2
v_gene: TRBV4-1
CDR3nt: TGCGCCAGCAGCCAAGTCTCGGGATACGGGACCGGGGAGCTGTTTTTT
CDR3aa: CASSQVSGYGTGELFF

abundance: NA
d_gene: NA
len: 12
j_gene: TRBJ1-2
v_gene: TRBV7-3
CDR3nt: TGTGCCAGCAGCTTAACAAACTATGGCTACACCTTC
CDR3aa: CASSLTNYGYTF

abundance: few
d_gene: TRBD2
len: 14
j_gene: TRBJ2-5
v_gene: TRBV6-1
CDR3nt: TGTGCCAGCAGTGATCTCGGGGGGTACGAGACCCAGTACTTC
CDR3aa: CASSDLGGYETQYF

abundance: NA
d_gene: NA
len: 14
j_gene: TRBJ2-7
v_gene: TRBV18
CDR3nt: TGTGCCAGCTCACCAGCGGGCGGGTCCTACGAGCAGTACTTC
CDR3aa: CASSPAGGSYEQYF